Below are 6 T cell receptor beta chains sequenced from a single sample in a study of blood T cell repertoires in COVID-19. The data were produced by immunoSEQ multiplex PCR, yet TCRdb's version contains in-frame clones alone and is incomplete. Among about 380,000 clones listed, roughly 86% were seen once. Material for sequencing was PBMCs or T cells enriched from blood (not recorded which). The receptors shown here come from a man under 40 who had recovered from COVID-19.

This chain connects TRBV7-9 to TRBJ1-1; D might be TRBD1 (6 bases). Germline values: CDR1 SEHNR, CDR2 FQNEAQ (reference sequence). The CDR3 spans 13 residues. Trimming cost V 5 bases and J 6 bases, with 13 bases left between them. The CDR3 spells CASSGAGVAEAFF. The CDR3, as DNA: TGTGCCAGCAGCGGCGCAGGGGTGGCTGAAGCTTTCTTT.

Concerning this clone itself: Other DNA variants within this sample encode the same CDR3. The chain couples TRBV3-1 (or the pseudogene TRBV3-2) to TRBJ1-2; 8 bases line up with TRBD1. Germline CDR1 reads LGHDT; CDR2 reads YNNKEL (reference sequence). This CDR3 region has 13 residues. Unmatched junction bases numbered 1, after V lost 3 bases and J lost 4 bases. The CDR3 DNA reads TGTGCCAGCAGCCAGGGGACAGGCTATGGCTACACCTTC. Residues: CASSQGTGYGYTF.

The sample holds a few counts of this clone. The chain's CDR3 is CASSGVTGSNYNSPLHF. CDR3 DNA: TGTGCCAGCAGTGGGGTGACAGGGTCAAACTATAATTCACCCCTCCACTTT. V gene TRBV6-1 combines with J gene TRBJ1-6; TRBD1 matches at 7 bases. CDR1 and CDR2 from the germline V gene are MNHNS and SASEGT. The V segment lost 4 bases and the J segment 3 bases; nucleotides outside the gene matches: 9. This CDR3 contains 17 residues.

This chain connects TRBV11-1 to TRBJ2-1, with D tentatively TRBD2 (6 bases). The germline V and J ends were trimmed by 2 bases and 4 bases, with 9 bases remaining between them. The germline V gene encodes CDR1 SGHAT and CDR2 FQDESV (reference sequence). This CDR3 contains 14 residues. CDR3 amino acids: CASSLRDFYNEQFF. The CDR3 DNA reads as TGTGCCAGCAGCTTAAGGGACTTTTACAATGAGCAGTTCTTC.

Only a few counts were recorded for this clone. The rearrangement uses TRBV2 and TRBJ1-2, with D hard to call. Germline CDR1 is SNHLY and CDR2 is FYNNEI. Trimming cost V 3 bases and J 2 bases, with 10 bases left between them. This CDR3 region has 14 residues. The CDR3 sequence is CASSDAGANYGYTF. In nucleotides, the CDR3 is TGTGCCAGCAGTGACGCAGGCGCAAACTATGGCTACACCTTC.

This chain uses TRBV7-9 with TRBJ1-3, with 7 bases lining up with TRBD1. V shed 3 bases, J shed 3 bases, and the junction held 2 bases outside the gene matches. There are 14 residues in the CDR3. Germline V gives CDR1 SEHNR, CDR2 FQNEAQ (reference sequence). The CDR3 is CASSFPGGGNTIYF. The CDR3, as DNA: TGTGCCAGCAGCTTTCCAGGGGGTGGAAACACCATATATTTT.